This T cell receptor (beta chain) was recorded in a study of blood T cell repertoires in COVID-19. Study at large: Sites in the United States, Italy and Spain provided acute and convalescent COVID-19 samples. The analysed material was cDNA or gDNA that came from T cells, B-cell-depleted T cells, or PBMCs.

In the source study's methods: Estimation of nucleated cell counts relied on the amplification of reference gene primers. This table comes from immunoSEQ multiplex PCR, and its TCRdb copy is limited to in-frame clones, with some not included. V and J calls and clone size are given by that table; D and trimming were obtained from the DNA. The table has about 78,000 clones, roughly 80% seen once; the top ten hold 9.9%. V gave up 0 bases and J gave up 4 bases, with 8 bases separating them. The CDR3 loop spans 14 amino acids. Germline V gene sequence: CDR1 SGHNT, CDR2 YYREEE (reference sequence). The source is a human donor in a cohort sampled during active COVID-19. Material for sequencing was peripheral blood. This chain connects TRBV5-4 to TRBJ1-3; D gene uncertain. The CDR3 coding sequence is TGTGCCAGCAGCTTGGGCGGGCCGGGAAACACCATATATTTT. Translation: CASSLGGPGNTIYF. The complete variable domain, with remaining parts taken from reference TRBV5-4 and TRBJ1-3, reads ETGVTQSPTHLIKTRGQQVTLRCSSQSGHNTVSWYQQALGQGPQFIFQYYREEENGRGNFPPRFSGLQFPNYSSELNVNALELDDSALYLCASSLGGPGNTIYFGEGSWLTVV.